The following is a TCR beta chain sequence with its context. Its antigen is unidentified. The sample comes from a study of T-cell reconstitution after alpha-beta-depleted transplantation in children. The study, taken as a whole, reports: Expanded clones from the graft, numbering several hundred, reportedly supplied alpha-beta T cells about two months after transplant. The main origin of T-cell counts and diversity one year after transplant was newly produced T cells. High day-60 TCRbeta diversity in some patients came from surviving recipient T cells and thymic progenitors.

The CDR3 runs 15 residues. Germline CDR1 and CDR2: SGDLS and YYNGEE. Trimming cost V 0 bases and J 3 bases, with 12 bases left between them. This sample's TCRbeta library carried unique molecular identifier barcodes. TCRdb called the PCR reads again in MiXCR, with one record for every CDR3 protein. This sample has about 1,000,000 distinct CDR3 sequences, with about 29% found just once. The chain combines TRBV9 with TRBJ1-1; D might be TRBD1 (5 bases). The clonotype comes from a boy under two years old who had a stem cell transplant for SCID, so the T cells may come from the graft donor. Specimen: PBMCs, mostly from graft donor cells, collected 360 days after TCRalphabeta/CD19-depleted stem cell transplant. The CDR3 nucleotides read TGTGCCAGCAGCGTAGGACACCAGGGAGACACTGAAGCTTTCTTT. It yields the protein CASSVGHQGDTEAFF.